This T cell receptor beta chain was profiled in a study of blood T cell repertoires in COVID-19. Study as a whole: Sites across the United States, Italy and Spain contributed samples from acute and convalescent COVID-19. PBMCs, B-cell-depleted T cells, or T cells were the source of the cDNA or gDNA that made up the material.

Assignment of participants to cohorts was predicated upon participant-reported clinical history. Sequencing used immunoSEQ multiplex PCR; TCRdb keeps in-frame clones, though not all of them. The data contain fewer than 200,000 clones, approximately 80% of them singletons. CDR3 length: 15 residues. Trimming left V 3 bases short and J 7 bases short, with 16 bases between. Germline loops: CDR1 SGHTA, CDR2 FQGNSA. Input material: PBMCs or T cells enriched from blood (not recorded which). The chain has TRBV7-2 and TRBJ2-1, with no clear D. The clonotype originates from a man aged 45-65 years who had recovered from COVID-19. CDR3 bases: TGTGCCAGCAGCTTTCGACTTCCAACTACTAATGAGCAGTTCTTC. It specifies CASSFRLPTTNEQFF. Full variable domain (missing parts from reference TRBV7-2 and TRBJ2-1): GAGVSQSPSNKVTEKGKDVELRCDPISGHTALYWYRQSLGQGLEFLIYFQGNSAPDKSGLPSDRFSAERTGGSVSTLTIQRTQQEDSAVYLCASSFRLPTTNEQFFGPGTRLTVL.